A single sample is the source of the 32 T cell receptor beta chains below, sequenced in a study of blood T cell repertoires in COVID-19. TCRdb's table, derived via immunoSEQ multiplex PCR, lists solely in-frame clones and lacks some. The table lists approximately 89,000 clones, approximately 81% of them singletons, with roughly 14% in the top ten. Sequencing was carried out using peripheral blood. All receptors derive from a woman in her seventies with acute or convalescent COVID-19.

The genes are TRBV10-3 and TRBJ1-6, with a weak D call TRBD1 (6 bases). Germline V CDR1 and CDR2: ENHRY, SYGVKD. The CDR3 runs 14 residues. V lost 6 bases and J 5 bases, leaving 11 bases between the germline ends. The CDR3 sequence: CAIRTGTHNSPLHF. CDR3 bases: TGTGCCATCAGGACCGGGACACATAATTCACCCCTCCACTTT.

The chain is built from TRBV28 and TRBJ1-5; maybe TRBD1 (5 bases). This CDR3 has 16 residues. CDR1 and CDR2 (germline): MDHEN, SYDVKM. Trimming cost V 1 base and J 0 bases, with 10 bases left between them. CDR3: CASSLSPGNSNQPQHF. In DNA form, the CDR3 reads TGTGCCAGCAGTTTATCGCCAGGGAATAGCAATCAGCCCCAGCATTTT. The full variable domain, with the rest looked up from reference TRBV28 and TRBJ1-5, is DVKVTQSSRYLVKRTGEKVFLECVQDMDHENMFWYRQDPGLGLRLIYFSYDVKMKEKGDIPEGYSVSREKKERFSLILESASTNQTSMYLCASSLSPGNSNQPQHFGDGTRLSIL.

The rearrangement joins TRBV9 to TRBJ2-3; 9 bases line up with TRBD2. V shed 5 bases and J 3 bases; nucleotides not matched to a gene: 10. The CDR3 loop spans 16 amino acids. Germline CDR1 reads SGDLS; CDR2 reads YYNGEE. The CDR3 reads CASSSRGGRVTDTQYF. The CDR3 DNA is TGTGCCAGCAGTTCCCGGGGCGGGAGGGTAACAGATACGCAGTATTTT.

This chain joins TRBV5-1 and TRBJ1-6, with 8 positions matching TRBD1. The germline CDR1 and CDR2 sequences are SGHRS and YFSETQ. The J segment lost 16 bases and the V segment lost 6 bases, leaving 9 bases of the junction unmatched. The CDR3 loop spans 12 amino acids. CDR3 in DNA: TGCGCCAGCACCGTGGACAGGGTAACTCTCCACTTT. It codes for CASTVDRVTLHF.

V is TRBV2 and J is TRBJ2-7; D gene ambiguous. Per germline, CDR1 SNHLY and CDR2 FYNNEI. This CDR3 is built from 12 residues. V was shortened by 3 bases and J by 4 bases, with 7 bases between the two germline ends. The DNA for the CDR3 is TGTGCCAGCAGTGACGGCGGATACGAGCAGTACGTC. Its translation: CASSDGGYEQYV.

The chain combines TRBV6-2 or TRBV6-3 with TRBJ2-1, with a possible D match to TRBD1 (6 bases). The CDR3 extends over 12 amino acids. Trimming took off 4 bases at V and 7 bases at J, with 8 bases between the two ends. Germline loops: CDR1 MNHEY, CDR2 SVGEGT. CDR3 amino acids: CASSSDRNEQFF. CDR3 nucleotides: TGTGCCAGCAGTTCCGACAGGAATGAGCAGTTCTTC.

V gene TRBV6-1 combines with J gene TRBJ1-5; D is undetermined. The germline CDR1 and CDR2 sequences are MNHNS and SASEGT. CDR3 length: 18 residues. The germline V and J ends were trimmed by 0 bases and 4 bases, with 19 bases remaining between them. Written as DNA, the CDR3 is TGTGCCAGCAGTGAAGCGCGAGTTTTCTCGAGGCCTAATCAGCCCCAGCATTTT. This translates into CASSEARVFSRPNQPQHF.

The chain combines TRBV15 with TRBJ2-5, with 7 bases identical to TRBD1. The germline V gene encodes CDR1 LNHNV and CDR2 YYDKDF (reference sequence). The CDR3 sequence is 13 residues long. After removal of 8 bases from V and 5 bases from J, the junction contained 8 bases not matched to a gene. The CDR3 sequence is CATLRGPGETQYF. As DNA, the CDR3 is TGTGCCACCTTAAGGGGGCCGGGGGAGACCCAGTACTTC.

CDR3 in DNA: TGTGCCAGCAGACCCCGGCAGGGGGCGAGCTACGAGCAGTACGTC. Translating gives CASRPRQGASYEQYV. This chain connects TRBV6-5 to TRBJ2-7; 8 nucleotides agree with TRBD1. The CDR3 runs to 15 residues. Germline-derived CDR1 and CDR2 are MNHEY and SVGAGI. Germline trimming cut 6 bases from V and 3 bases from J; bases unmatched to any gene: 10.

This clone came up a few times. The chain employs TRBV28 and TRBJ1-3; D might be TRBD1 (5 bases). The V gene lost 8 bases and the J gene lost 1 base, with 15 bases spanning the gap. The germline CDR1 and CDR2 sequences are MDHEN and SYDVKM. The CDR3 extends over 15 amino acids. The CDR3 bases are TGTGCCAGCGGGGGGAGGGGTACGTCTGGAAACACCATATATTTT. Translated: CASGGRGTSGNTIYF.

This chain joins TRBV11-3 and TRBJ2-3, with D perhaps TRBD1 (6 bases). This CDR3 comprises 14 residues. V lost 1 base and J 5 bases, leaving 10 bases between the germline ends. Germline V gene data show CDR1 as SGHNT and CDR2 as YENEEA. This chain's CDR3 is CASSLGAGEDTQYF. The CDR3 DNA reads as TGTGCCAGCAGCTTAGGGGCAGGGGAAGATACGCAGTATTTT.

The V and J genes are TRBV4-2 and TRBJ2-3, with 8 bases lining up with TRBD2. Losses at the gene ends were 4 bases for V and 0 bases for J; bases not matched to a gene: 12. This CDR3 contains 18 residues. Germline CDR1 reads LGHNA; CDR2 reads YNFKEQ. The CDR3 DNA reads TGTGCCAGCAGCCTCGCCAGTCAGCGGGGGCGTAGCACAGATACGCAGTATTTT. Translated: CASSLASQRGRSTDTQYF.

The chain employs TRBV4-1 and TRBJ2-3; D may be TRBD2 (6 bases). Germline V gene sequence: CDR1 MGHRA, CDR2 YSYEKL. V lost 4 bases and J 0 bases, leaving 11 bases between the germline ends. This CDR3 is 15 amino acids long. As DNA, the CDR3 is TGCGCCAGCAGCCGCTATCTAGCGAGCACAGATACGCAGTATTTT. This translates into CASSRYLASTDTQYF.

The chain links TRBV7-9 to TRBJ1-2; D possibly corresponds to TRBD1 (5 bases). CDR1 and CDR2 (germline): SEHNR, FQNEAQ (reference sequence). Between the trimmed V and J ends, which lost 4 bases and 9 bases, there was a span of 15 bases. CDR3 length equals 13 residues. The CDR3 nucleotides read TGTGCCAGCAGCTGGGGGGAACTAGGTAGCTACACCTTC. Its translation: CASSWGELGSYTF.

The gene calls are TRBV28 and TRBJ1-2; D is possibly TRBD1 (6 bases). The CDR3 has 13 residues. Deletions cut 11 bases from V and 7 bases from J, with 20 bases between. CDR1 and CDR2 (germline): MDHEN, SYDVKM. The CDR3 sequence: CASHSGGDFGYTF. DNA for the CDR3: TGTGCCTCGCATAGCGGGGGCGATTTTGGCTACACCTTC.

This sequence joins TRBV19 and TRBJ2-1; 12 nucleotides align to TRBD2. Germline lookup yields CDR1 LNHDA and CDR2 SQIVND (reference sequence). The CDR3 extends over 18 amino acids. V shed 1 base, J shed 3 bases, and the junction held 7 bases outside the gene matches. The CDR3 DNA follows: TGTGCCAGTAGTATAGGGACTAGCGGGATCCTGCACTACAATGAGCAGTTCTTC. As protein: CASSIGTSGILHYNEQFF.

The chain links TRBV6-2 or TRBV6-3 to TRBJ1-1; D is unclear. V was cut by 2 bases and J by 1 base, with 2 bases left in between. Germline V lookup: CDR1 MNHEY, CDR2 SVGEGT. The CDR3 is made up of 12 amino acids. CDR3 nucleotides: TGTGCCAGCAGTTACCGGAACACTGAAGCTTTCTTT. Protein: CASSYRNTEAFF.

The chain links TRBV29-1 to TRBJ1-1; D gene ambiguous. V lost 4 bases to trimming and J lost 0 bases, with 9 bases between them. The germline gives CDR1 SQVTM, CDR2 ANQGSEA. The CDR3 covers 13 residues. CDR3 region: CSVGGSLNTEAFF. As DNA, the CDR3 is TGCAGCGTTGGAGGGAGTTTGAACACTGAAGCTTTCTTT.

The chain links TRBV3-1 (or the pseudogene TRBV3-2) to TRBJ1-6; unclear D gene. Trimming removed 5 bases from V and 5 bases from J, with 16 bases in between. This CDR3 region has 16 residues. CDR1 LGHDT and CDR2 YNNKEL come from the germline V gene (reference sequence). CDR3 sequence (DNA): TGTGCCAGCAGCACAATTATTCCCCATCATAATTCACCCCTCCACTTT. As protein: CASSTIIPHHNSPLHF.

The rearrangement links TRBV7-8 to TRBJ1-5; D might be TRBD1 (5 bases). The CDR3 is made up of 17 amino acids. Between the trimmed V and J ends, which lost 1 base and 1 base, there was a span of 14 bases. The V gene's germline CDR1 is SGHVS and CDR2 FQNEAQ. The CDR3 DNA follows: TGTGCCAGCAGCTTAGATGGGGGGTCAAGGAGCAATCAGCCCCAGCATTTT. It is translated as CASSLDGGSRSNQPQHF.

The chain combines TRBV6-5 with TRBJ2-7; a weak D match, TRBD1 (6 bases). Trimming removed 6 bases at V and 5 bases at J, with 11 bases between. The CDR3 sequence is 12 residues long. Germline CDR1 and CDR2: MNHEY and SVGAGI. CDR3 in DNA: TGTGCCAGCAGGAAGGACAGCCACGAGCAGTACGTC. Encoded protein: CASRKDSHEQYV.

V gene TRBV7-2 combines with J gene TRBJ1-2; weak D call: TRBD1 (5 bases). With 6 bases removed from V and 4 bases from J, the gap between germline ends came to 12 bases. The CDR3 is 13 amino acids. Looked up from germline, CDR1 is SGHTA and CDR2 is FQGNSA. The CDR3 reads CASRSDSVYGYTF. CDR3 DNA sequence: TGTGCCAGCAGATCCGACAGCGTCTATGGCTACACCTTC. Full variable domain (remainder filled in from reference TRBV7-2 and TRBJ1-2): GAGVSQSPSNKVTEKGKDVELRCDPISGHTALYWYRQSLGQGLEFLIYFQGNSAPDKSGLPSDRFSAERTGGSVSTLTIQRTQQEDSAVYLCASRSDSVYGYTFGSGTRLTVV.

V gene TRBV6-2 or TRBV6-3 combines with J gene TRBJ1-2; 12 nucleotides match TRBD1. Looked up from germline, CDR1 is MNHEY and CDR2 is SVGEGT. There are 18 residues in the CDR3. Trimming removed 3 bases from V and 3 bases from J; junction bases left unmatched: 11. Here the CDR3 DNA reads TGTGCCAGCAGTTATTCGACCGGGACAGGGGGCGCTTACTATGGCTACACCTTC. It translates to CASSYSTGTGGAYYGYTF.

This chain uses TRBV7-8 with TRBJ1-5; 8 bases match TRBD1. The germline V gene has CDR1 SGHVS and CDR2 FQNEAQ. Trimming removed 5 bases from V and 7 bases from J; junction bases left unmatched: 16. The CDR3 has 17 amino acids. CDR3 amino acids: CASSPLQTGTGWQPQHF. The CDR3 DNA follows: TGTGCCAGCAGCCCCCTTCAAACAGGGACAGGATGGCAGCCCCAGCATTTT.

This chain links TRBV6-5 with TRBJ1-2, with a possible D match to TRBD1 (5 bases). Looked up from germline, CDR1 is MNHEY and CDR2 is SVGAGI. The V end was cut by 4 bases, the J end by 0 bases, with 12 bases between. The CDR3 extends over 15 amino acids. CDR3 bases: TGTGCCAGCAGTTCCAGACAGTTAGCTAACTATGGCTACACCTTC. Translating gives CASSSRQLANYGYTF.

The DNA of the CDR3 is TGTGCCAGCAGTTCCTCAGGCGGGACCTACCAAGAGACCCAGTACTTC. Its protein is CASSSSGGTYQETQYF. The chain links TRBV6-5 to TRBJ2-5; D possibly corresponds to TRBD2 (6 bases). This CDR3 comprises 16 residues. Germline CDR1 is MNHEY and CDR2 is SVGAGI. V lost 4 bases and J 0 bases, leaving 15 bases between the germline ends.

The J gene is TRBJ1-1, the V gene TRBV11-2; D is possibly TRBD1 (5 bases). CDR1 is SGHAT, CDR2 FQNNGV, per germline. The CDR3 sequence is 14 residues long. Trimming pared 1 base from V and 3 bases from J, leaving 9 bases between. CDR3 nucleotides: TGTGCCAGCAGCTTAGGACAGAGAGACACTGAAGCTTTCTTT. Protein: CASSLGQRDTEAFF.

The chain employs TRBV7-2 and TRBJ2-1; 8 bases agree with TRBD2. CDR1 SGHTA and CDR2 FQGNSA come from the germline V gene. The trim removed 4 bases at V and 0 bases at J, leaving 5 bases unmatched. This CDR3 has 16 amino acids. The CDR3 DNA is TGTGCCAGCAGCTCAAAGCGGGGGAGCTCCTACAATGAGCAGTTCTTC. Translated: CASSSKRGSSYNEQFF.

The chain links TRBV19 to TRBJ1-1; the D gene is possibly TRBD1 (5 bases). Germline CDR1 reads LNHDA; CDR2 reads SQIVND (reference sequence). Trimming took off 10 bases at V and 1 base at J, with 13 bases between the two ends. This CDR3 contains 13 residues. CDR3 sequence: CATRGVQNTEAFF. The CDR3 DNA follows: TGTGCCACCCGGGGGGTCCAGAACACTGAAGCTTTCTTT.

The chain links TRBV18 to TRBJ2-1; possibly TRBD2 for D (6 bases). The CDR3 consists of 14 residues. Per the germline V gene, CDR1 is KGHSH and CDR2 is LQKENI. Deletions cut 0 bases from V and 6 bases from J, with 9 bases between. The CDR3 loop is CASSPPAGTNEQFF. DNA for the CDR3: TGTGCCAGCTCACCACCGGCGGGAACCAATGAGCAGTTCTTC.

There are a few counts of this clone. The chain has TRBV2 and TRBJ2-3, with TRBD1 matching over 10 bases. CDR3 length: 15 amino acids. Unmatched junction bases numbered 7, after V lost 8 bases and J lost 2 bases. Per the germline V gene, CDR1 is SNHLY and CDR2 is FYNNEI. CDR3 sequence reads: CASRPGTGVTDTQYF. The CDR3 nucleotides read TGTGCCAGCCGCCCCGGGACAGGGGTCACAGATACGCAGTATTTT.

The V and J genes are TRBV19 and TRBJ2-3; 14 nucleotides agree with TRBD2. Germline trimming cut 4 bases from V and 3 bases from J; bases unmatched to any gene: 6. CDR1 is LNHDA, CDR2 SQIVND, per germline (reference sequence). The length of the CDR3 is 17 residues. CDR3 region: CASSSRGLAGETDTQYF. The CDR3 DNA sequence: TGTGCCAGTAGTAGCCGGGGACTAGCGGGAGAAACAGATACGCAGTATTTT.